The 20 T cell receptor beta chains below were found in one sample sequenced in a study of cytomegalovirus exposure and HLA in healthy donors. The primer mix had 60 Vbeta and 13 Jbeta primers. Sequenced by immunoSEQ multiplex PCR; TCRdb stores in-frame clones only, minus some. The sample has about 160,000 clones; roughly four fifths are singletons. Sequencing was carried out using PBMCs. These receptors were collected from a girl aged 2 to 10 in good health and CMV-seropositive.

The J gene is TRBJ1-5, the V gene TRBV6-5; a possible D gene is TRBD1 (6 bases). Deletions cut 2 bases from V and 5 bases from J, with 13 bases between. The CDR3 extends over 15 amino acids. The V gene's germline CDR1 is MNHEY and CDR2 SVGAGI. The CDR3 sequence: CASSYEGGFDQPQHF. CDR3 nucleotides: TGTGCCAGCAGTTACGAGGGGGGGTTCGATCAGCCCCAGCATTTT.

The chain links TRBV5-1 to TRBJ2-7; D is possibly TRBD1 (6 bases). Trimming cost V 4 bases and J 2 bases, with 22 bases left between them. Per germline, CDR1 SGHRS and CDR2 YFSETQ. This CDR3 spans 17 amino acids. The CDR3 region is CASSPLLNRERAYEQYF. CDR3 coding DNA: TGCGCCAGCAGCCCGCTCTTAAACAGGGAGAGGGCCTACGAGCAGTACTTC.

The chain employs TRBV6-5 and TRBJ2-7; 8 bases match TRBD2. The CDR3 is 14 amino acids. Germline-derived CDR1 and CDR2 are MNHEY and SVGAGI. V trimming: 4 bases; J trimming: 3 bases; junction bases outside the gene matches: 5. In DNA, the CDR3 is TGTGCCAGCAGTTTCCAAGGGACTAGCTACGAGCAGTACTTC. Translated, it gives CASSFQGTSYEQYF.

This chain connects TRBV4-2 to TRBJ2-2; D ambiguous. CDR1 is LGHNA and CDR2 is YNFKEQ in the germline V gene. V gave up 2 bases and J gave up 0 bases, with 16 bases separating them. The CDR3 consists of 18 residues. The CDR3 loop is CASSQRGYQHANTGELFF. The CDR3 DNA reads as TGTGCCAGCAGCCAAAGAGGCTACCAGCACGCGAACACCGGGGAGCTGTTTTTT.

V and J are TRBV7-8 and TRBJ1-5; D is unresolved. The CDR3 has 16 residues. Trimming shortened V by 2 bases and J by 1 base, and 12 bases separated the two germline ends. CDR1 and CDR2 from the germline V gene are SGHVS and FQNEAQ. The CDR3 nucleotides are TGTGCCAGCAGCTTAACGCCAGTCAGGAGCAATCAGCCCCAGCATTTT. Its translation is CASSLTPVRSNQPQHF. The full variable domain, with the rest looked up from reference TRBV7-8 and TRBJ1-5, is GAGVSQSPRYKVAKRGQDVALRCDPISGHVSLFWYQQALGQGPEFLTYFQNEAQLDKSGLPSDRFFAERPEGSVSTLKIQRTQQEDSAVYLCASSLTPVRSNQPQHFGDGTRLSIL.

V usage is TRBV27 and J usage is TRBJ2-5; TRBD1 matches 7 bases. There are 14 residues in the CDR3. V shed 6 bases, J shed 7 bases, and the junction held 11 bases outside the gene matches. Germline V gives CDR1 MNHEY, CDR2 SMNVEV (reference sequence). CDR3 region: CASSPMGQSMTQYF. The CDR3 DNA is TGTGCCAGCAGCCCCATGGGACAGTCTATGACCCAGTACTTC.

The chain recombines TRBV30 with TRBJ2-3, with 13 bases identical to TRBD2. This CDR3 is built from 17 residues. Germline V CDR1 and CDR2: GTSNPN, SVGIG (reference sequence). V gave up 1 base and J gave up 8 bases; unmatched junction bases: 12. CDR3 coding DNA: TGTGCCTGGAGTGCACCTACAAGACTAGCGGGAGGTGGTACGCAGTATTTT. Amino acids: CAWSAPTRLAGGGTQYF.

The V call is TRBV19, the J call TRBJ2-2, with no clear D. The CDR3 has 15 amino acids. The germline V and J ends were trimmed by 3 bases and 1 base, with 9 bases remaining between them. Germline V lookup: CDR1 LNHDA, CDR2 SQIVND (reference sequence). CDR3 in DNA: TGTGCCAGTAGTATTGATAACAGGAACACCGGGGAGCTGTTTTTT. Its translation: CASSIDNRNTGELFF.

This chain joins TRBV6-6 and TRBJ2-7, with 8 bases that match TRBD2. Looked up from germline, CDR1 is MNHNY and CDR2 is SVGAGI (reference sequence). The J segment lost 6 bases and the V segment lost 0 bases, leaving 10 bases of the junction unmatched. This CDR3 has 16 residues. The CDR3 region has the DNA TGTGCCAGCAGTTACTCGCCTCGAGGGACTAGAAGCGAGCAGTACTTC. This sequence encodes CASSYSPRGTRSEQYF.

The chain has TRBV18 and TRBJ1-1; possibly TRBD1 for D (6 bases). Trimming cost V 6 bases and J 0 bases, with 14 bases left between them. Germline CDR1 and CDR2: KGHSH and LQKENI. The length of the CDR3 is 15 residues. The DNA of the CDR3 is TGTGCCAGCTCCCGAGGACAGCTATTGAACACTGAAGCTTTCTTT. Protein: CASSRGQLLNTEAFF. Full variable domain (missing parts from reference TRBV18 and TRBJ1-1): NAGVMQNPRHLVRRRGQEARLRCSPMKGHSHVYWYRQLPEEGLKFMVYLQKENIIDESGMPKERFSAEFPKEGPSILRIQQVVRGDSAAYFCASSRGQLLNTEAFFGQGTRLTVV.

This CDR3 is CASSLFGQGSREQYF. The CDR3 DNA sequence: TGTGCCAGCAGCCTGTTTGGACAGGGGTCGAGGGAGCAGTACTTC. The J gene is TRBJ2-7, the V gene TRBV5-4; TRBD1 aligns across 9 bases. Germline V CDR1 and CDR2: SGHNT, YYREEE (reference sequence). The CDR3 is 15 residues long. V lost 4 bases to trimming and J lost 7 bases; unmatched junction nucleotides: 12.

DNA of the CDR3: TGTGCCTGGAGGGCCCGGACAGGGCGGTTTCACGAGCAGTACTTC. It translates to CAWRARTGRFHEQYF. The rearrangement joins TRBV30 to TRBJ2-7, with 8 bases that match TRBD1. Germline V gene sequence: CDR1 GTSNPN, CDR2 SVGIG (reference sequence). Unmatched junction bases numbered 12, after V lost 3 bases and J lost 5 bases. The CDR3 spans 15 residues.

J is TRBJ2-5 and V is TRBV2; TRBD2 aligns across 7 bases. The CDR3 length is 13 residues. The germline gives CDR1 SNHLY, CDR2 FYNNEI. J was trimmed by 1 base and V by 8 bases; bases with no gene match: 4. Here the CDR3 DNA reads TGTGCCAGCGGGGGGACTACCCAAGAGACCCAGTACTTC. It encodes CASGGTTQETQYF.

V and J are TRBV18 and TRBJ2-5, with TRBD2 identical over 7 bases. The CDR3 consists of 14 residues. Trimming at V came to 0 bases and at J to 4 bases, leaving 2 bases not matched to a gene. The V gene's germline CDR1 is KGHSH and CDR2 LQKENI. The CDR3 sequence is CASSPPSGGETQYF. CDR3 nucleotides: TGTGCCAGCTCACCACCGTCGGGAGGAGAGACCCAGTACTTC.

This rearrangement joins TRBV6-4 to TRBJ2-2; the D gene is possibly TRBD2 (6 bases). This CDR3 region has 16 residues. Germline V gives CDR1 MRHNA, CDR2 SNTAGT. V shed 4 bases and J shed 0 bases, with 12 bases lying between them. CDR3 amino acids: CASSAGRTTNTGELFF. CDR3 nucleotide sequence: TGTGCCAGCAGTGCAGGACGGACTACGAACACCGGGGAGCTGTTTTTT.

V usage is TRBV28 and J usage is TRBJ2-5; TRBD2 might be the D (6 bases). V lost 8 bases, J lost 10 bases, and 14 bases lay in between. Per the germline V gene, CDR1 is MDHEN and CDR2 is SYDVKM. This CDR3 region has 11 residues. The CDR3 protein is CASGPWGDQYF. The CDR3 DNA reads as TGTGCCAGCGGACCTTGGGGGGACCAGTACTTC.

This clone was recorded a few times. The chain uses TRBV28 and TRBJ2-1; 9 positions agree with TRBD1. The CDR3 runs to 18 residues. Per the germline V gene, CDR1 is MDHEN and CDR2 is SYDVKM. V was pared by 5 bases and J by 1 base, with 12 bases of the junction left unmatched. CDR3 nucleotide sequence: TGTGCCAGCAGTGGTGGGACAGGGAAGGGACGGTCCTACAATGAGCAGTTCTTC. Protein: CASSGGTGKGRSYNEQFF.

This clone has only one observation. The chain combines TRBV5-1 with TRBJ1-5; no clear D gene. V was shortened by 0 bases and J by 4 bases, with 8 bases between the two germline ends. The CDR3 sequence is 14 residues long. Germline V CDR1 and CDR2: SGHRS, YFSETQ. Written as DNA, the CDR3 is TGCGCCAGCAGCTTGGGAGGAAGAAATCAGCCCCAGCATTTT. This translates into CASSLGGRNQPQHF. The full variable domain, its missing parts supplied by reference TRBV5-1 and TRBJ1-5, is KAGVTQTPRYLIKTRGQQVTLSCSPISGHRSVSWYQQTPGQGLQFLFEYFSETQRNKGNFPGRFSGRQFSNSRSEMNVSTLELGDSALYLCASSLGGRNQPQHFGDGTRLSIL.

The gene calls are TRBV5-1 and TRBJ2-3, with 10 bases aligning to TRBD1. Losses at the gene ends were 2 bases for V and 5 bases for J; bases not matched to a gene: 5. The CDR3 loop spans 15 amino acids. Germline CDR1 and CDR2: SGHRS and YFSETQ. The CDR3 reads CASSFDRGREDTQYF. The CDR3 DNA reads TGCGCCAGCAGCTTCGACAGGGGGCGAGAAGATACGCAGTATTTT.

The chain has TRBV19 and TRBJ2-5, with 7 bases fitting TRBD1. Trimming at V came to 4 bases and at J to 5 bases, leaving 1 base not matched to a gene. This CDR3 has 12 amino acids. CDR1 and CDR2 from the germline V gene are LNHDA and SQIVND (reference sequence). The CDR3 DNA sequence: TGTGCCAGTAGTAAACAGGGGGAGACCCAGTACTTC. It encodes CASSKQGETQYF.